Sequencing of this T cell receptor beta chain was carried out in a study of blood T cell repertoires in COVID-19. Clones were sequenced by immunoSEQ multiplex PCR, and TCRdb holds only the in-frame ones, with some missing. The sample carries nearly 80,000 clones, around 90% recorded once. Germline CDR1 reads SGHTA; CDR2 reads FQGTGA. Trimming left V 6 bases short and J 11 bases short, with 26 bases between. This CDR3 has 16 amino acids. The sequenced sample was peripheral blood. The chain carries TRBV7-3 and TRBJ1-5; tentatively, D is TRBD1 (5 bases). The clonotype was recovered from a woman of 80 years or more with active or convalescent COVID-19. The CDR3 protein is CASSQGRQPFFETQHF. The CDR3 DNA is TGTGCCAGCAGTCAAGGTAGACAGCCATTTTTCGAGACCCAGCATTTT.